This TCR beta chain was sequenced during a study of early T cells in non-severe SARS-CoV-2 infection. Study as a whole: It was bulk RNA from unsorted whole blood that was sequenced, and the chains were unpaired.

A few counts support this clonotype. Its antigen is undetermined. The TCR library protocol was used to attach unique molecular identifiers. These identifiers were attached to individual cDNA molecules. Via MiXCR, TCRdb re-called the 5' RACE reads, giving one row per CDR3 protein. The sample has under 65,000 distinct CDR3 sequences, under 15% seen once. Study-wide points: Anti-spike CD8 specificities were favored by VDJdb matching, whose results missed private and CD4 specificities.

The clonotype originates from an adult who was a healthcare worker with PCR-confirmed SARS-CoV-2 infection or an uninfected control (not recorded which). Sequenced input: whole blood.

CDR3: CASSPAGLLRSYNEQFF. Written as DNA, the CDR3 is TGCGCCAGCAGCCCCGCTGGACTGCTACGCTCCTACAATGAGCAGTTCTTC. This chain joins TRBV4-3 and TRBJ2-1, with D possibly being TRBD2 (5 bases). The CDR3 covers 17 residues. The V gene lost 4 bases and the J gene lost 0 bases, with 16 bases spanning the gap. Germline CDR1 is LGHNA and CDR2 is YSLEER.